Detailed here is one T cell receptor beta chain. The record originates from a study of OX40 agonist ivuxolimab in advanced cancers. The repertoire was sequenced with immunoSEQ multiplex PCR; TCRdb's copy has only in-frame clones and lacks some. The sample has 99,000 or so clones; roughly 91% are singletons. Germline CDR1 is KGHSH and CDR2 is LQKENI. V was pared by 4 bases and J by 5 bases, with 7 bases of the junction left unmatched. CDR3 length: 15 amino acids. V usage is TRBV18 and J usage is TRBJ2-5; 10 bases map to TRBD1. This sample comprised CD4+ or CD8+ T cells sorted from blood, obtained in a trial of the OX40 agonist ivuxolimab. This receptor was taken from an adult with an advanced solid tumor such as melanoma, head and neck, liver or kidney cancer. CDR3 nucleotides: TGTGCCAGCTCACGGTTGACAGGGGGCTGGGAGACCCAGTACTTC. As protein: CASSRLTGGWETQYF.